The clone carrying this T cell receptor (beta chain) turned up a few times. Authors' processing steps: Estimation of nucleated cell counts was performed using reference gene primer amplification. TCRdb's table, derived via immunoSEQ multiplex PCR, lists solely in-frame clones and lacks some. D and trimming were read from the DNA, whereas the V and J calls and clone size are those reported in that table. The table includes roughly 84,000 clones, approximately 71% detected once. This specimen belongs to a study of blood T cell repertoires in COVID-19. Overall study: COVID-19 samples from acute and convalescent phases originated in the United States, Italy and Spain. In each case, the material was cDNA or gDNA derived from T cells, B-cell-depleted T cells, or PBMCs.

Per the germline V gene, CDR1 is SSHAT and CDR2 is FNYEAQ (reference sequence). CDR3 length: 13 amino acids. V gave up 2 bases and J gave up 8 bases, with 12 bases separating them. The specimen sequenced was peripheral blood. The rearrangement links TRBV7-7 to TRBJ1-1; D may be TRBD1 (6 bases). The sequence came from a woman aged 45-59 years with acute or convalescent COVID-19. The CDR3 nucleotides read TGTGCCAGCAGCTTATCTTTGACAGGCGAAGCTTTCTTT. This encodes CASSLSLTGEAFF.